Listed here is a single TCR beta chain. What it binds is not known. These data originate in a study of blood T cells in healthy people across ages. The overall study: About one barcoded beta molecule per two T cells came from capture by template switching.

Study-wide results and limits: Researchers deemed the diversity estimates from one million T cells underestimates. TCR beta diversity, measured per million T cells, fell in a roughly linear way with age.

Each sample provided at least 6 micrograms of extracted total RNA. A second about 7 to 12 cycle PCR used barcoded and J-beta primers. TCRdb re-analysed the 5' RACE reads in MiXCR, keeping a single row per CDR3 protein. This repertoire shows 1.5 million to 2 million distinct CDR3 sequences, 30% to 35% found once; its top ten account for roughly 10%. The sample taken for sequencing was blood. The TCR originated in a woman younger than 45 in good health.

The CDR3 DNA reads TGTGCCAGCAGCTTGCAGGGGGCGGGGGCATCGGTCTCCTACGAGCAGTACTTC. Translated, it gives CASSLQGAGASVSYEQYF. The J gene is TRBJ2-7, the V gene TRBV5-6, with D possibly matching TRBD1 (8 bases). This CDR3 has 18 amino acids. Germline loops: CDR1 SGHDT, CDR2 YYEEEE. Trimming removed 1 base from V and 0 bases from J, with 20 bases in between.